The clone carrying this T cell receptor beta chain was recorded only once. Antigen unknown. The sample is drawn from a study of T cell responses to AZD1222 COVID-19 vaccine. Study outcomes and limitations: Once two AZD1222 doses were given, Spike-specific TCR breadth and depth went up. Females made up more of the donors, who were largely white British, and clonal diversity may have come out too low. Repertoire samples came only from after the peak T cell response.

The ends lost 3 bases at V and 8 bases at J; junction bases unmatched: 3. Germline values: CDR1 LGHDT, CDR2 YNNKEL (reference sequence). The CDR3 length is 13 residues. TCRdb's table, derived via immunoSEQ multiplex PCR, lists solely in-frame clones and lacks some. The data show over 130,000 clones, about 89% seen once. Specimen: peripheral blood, collected on day 0 of AZD1222 vaccination. This sequence joins TRBV3-1 (or the pseudogene TRBV3-2) and TRBJ1-2, with 10 nucleotides matching TRBD1. The source of this sequence is an adult in good health. The CDR3 coding sequence is TGTGCCAGCAGCCAGACAGGGGGCGACGGCTACACCTTC. Translation gives CASSQTGGDGYTF.